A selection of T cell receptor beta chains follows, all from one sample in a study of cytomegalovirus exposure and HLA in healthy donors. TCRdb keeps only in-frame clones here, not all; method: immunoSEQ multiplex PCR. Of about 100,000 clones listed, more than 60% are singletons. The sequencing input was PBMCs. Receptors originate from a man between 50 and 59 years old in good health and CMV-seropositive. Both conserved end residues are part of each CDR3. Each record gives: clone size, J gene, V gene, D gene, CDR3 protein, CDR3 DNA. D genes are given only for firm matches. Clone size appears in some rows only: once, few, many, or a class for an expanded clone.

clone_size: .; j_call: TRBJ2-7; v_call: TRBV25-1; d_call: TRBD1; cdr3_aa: CASSPTGEYEQYF; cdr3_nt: TGTGCCAGCAGTCCGACAGGGGAATACGAGCAGTACTTC
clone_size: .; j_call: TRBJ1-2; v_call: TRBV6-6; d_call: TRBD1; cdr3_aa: CVSSYGTVDGYTF; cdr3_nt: TGTGTCAGCAGTTACGGGACAGTAGATGGCTACACCTTC
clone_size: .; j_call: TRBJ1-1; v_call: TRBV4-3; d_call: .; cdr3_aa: CASSQESLTGTEAFF; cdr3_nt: TGCGCCAGCAGCCAAGAGTCGTTGACGGGGACTGAAGCTTTCTTT
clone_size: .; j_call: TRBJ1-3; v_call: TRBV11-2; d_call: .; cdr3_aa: CASSQDRSSGNTIYF; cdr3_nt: TGTGCCAGCAGCCAGGACAGAAGCTCTGGAAACACCATATATTTT
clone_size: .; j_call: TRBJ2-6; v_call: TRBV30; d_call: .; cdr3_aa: CAWKQAGGANVLTF; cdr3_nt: TGTGCCTGGAAGCAGGCGGGTGGGGCCAACGTCCTGACTTTC
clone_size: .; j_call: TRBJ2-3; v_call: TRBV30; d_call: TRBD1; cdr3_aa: CAWRTGVGDTQYF; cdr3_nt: TGTGCCTGGAGGACAGGGGTGGGAGATACGCAGTATTTT
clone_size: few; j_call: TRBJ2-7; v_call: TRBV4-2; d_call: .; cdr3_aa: CASSQDRSYEQYF; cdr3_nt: TGTGCCAGCAGCCAAGACAGATCCTACGAGCAGTACTTC
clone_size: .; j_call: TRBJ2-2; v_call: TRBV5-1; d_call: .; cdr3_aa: CASSLDRLITGELFF; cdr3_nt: TGCGCCAGCAGCTTGGACAGGTTGATCACCGGGGAGCTGTTTTTT
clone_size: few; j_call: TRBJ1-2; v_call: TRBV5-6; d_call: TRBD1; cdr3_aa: CASSLGQGASGYTF; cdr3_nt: TGTGCCAGCAGCTTGGGACAGGGGGCGAGTGGCTACACCTTC
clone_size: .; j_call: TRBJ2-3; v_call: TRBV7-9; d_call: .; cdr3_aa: CASSLASGTRDTQYF; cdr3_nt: TGTGCCAGCAGCTTAGCATCAGGAACTAGAGATACGCAGTATTTT
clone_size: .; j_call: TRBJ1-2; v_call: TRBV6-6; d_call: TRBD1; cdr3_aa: CASGRQGVSNYGYTF; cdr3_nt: TGTGCCAGCGGTCGACAGGGAGTATCCAACTATGGCTACACCTTC
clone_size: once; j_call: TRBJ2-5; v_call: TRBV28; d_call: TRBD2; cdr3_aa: CASSLGGGETQYF; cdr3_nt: TGTGCCAGCAGTTTGGGGGGAGGGGAGACCCAGTACTTC
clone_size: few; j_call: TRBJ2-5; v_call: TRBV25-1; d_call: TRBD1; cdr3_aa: CASSPFSNRGWGETQYF; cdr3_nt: TGTGCCAGCAGTCCGTTCTCGAACAGGGGATGGGGAGAGACCCAGTACTTC
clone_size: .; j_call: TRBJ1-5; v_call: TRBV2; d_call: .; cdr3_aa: CASRAQGPQNF; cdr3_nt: TGTGCCAGCAGAGCACAGGGTCCCCAGAATTTT
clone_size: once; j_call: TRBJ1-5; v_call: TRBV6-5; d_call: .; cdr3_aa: CASSYGLNNQPQHF; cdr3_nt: TGTGCCAGCAGTTACGGACTGAACAATCAGCCCCAGCATTTT
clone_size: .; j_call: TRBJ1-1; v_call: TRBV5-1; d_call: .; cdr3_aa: CASSLQGNTEAFF; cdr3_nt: TGCGCCAGCAGCTTACAGGGGAACACTGAAGCTTTCTTT
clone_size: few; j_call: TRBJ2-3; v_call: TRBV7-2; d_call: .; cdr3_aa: CASSSQTDTQYF; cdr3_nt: TGTGCCAGCAGCTCACAAACAGATACGCAGTATTTT